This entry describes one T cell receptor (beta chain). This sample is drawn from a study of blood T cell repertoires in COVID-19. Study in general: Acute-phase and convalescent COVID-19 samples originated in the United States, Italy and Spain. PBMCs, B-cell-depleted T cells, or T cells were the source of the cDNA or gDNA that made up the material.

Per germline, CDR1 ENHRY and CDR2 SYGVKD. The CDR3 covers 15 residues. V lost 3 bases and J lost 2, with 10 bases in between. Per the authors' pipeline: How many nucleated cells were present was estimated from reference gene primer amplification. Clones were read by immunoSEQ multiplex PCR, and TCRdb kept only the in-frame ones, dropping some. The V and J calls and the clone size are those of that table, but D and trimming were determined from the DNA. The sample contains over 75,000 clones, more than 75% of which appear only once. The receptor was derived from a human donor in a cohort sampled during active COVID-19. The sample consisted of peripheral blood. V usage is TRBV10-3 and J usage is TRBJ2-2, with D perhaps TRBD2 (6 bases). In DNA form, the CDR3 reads TGTGCCATCAGTGAACGGGGACTCAACACCGGGGAGCTGTTTTTT. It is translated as CAISERGLNTGELFF.